This is a list of T cell receptor beta chains from one sample in a study of T-cell reconstitution after alpha-beta-depleted transplantation in children. TCRdb reanalysed the PCR reads using MiXCR and keeps one entry per CDR3 protein. This sample has about 980,000 distinct CDR3 sequences; about 29% occur once, and the top ten carry over 25%. Sequencing was performed on PBMCs, mostly from graft donor cells, taken 360 days after TCRalphabeta/CD19-depleted stem cell transplant. These receptors came from a boy under two years old who had a stem cell transplant for SCID, so the T cells may come from the graft donor. The CDR3 runs from the conserved cysteine through the conserved F or W. Each record gives: J gene, D gene, clone size, V gene, CDR3 DNA, CDR3 protein. D genes are given only for firm matches. Clone size, where shown, is once, few, many, or a class for clones that have expanded.

>TRBJ2-7|-|-|TRBV10-3
TGTGCCATCAGTGTGGAGGGGGACGAGCAGTACTTC
CAISVEGDEQYF
>TRBJ1-3|-|once|TRBV5-1
TGCGCCAGCAGCCGTACCTCGGGCTCTCCCTCTGGAAACACCATATATTTT
CASSRTSGSPSGNTIYF
>TRBJ2-1|-|many|TRBV7-9
TGTGCCAGCAGCTTTTTAAACAATGAGCAGTTCTTC
CASSFLNNEQFF
>TRBJ2-3|TRBD2|-|TRBV2
TGTGCCAGCAGCGTGCTAGCGGGGGGATCCACTAGCACAGATACGCAGTATTTT
CASSVLAGGSTSTDTQYF
>TRBJ1-1|TRBD1|few|TRBV12-3/TRBV12-4
TGTGCCAGCAGTCGGGACAGGGGGCGCGGAAAAGCTGAAGCTTTCTTT
CASSRDRGRGKAEAFF
>TRBJ1-5|-|-|TRBV27
TGTGCCAGCAGTCCCGGACGGAAATATAGCAATCAGCCCCAGCATTTT
CASSPGRKYSNQPQHF
>TRBJ2-1|-|-|TRBV28
TGTGCCAGCAGTAGAGGGACTCCTCAAAGCTCCTACAATGAGCAGTTCTTC
CASSRGTPQSSYNEQFF
>TRBJ2-7|-|-|TRBV5-1
TGCGCCAGCACCAAGGGTGTACCAAGCTCCTACGAGCAGTACTTC
CASTKGVPSSYEQYF
>TRBJ2-4|-|once|TRBV2
TGTGCCAGCAGTGAGTGGGGGCGCGGGCCCAAAAACATTCAGTACTTC
CASSEWGRGPKNIQYF
>TRBJ2-3|-|-|TRBV24-1
TGTGCCACCAGTGATGTTAGACTGAACACAGATACGCAGTATTTT
CATSDVRLNTDTQYF
>TRBJ2-4|-|few|TRBV3-1
TGTGCCAGCAGCCAAGGGGGATTTCAGTACTTC
CASSQGGFQYF
>TRBJ2-1|-|few|TRBV7-2
TGTGCCAGCAGCCACCCTTTCGATGAGCAGTTCTTC
CASSHPFDEQFF
>TRBJ1-5|-|-|TRBV7-9
TGTGCCAGCGTTAGGGATAGCAATCAGCCCCAGCATTTT
CASVRDSNQPQHF
>TRBJ2-3|TRBD2|many|TRBV6-1
TGTGCCGGAGCGGGGGCCATCGGCAGCACAGATACGCAGTATTTT
CAGAGAIGSTDTQYF
>TRBJ2-1|-|-|TRBV7-9
TGTGCCAGCAGCGGATACGGTAGCGATGAGCAGTTCTTC
CASSGYGSDEQFF
>TRBJ1-4|TRBD1|many|TRBV7-3
TGTGCCAGCAGCTTGGGGACAGGGGTTAATGAAAAACTGTTTTTT
CASSLGTGVNEKLFF
>TRBJ2-3|-|few|TRBV20-1
TGCAGTGCTGTAGCGGCTAGCACAGATACGCAGTATTTT
CSAVAASTDTQYF
>TRBJ2-1|TRBD1|-|TRBV7-9
TGTGCCAGCAGTCACCGGGACAGGGGCGTCAATGAGCAGTTCTTC
CASSHRDRGVNEQFF
>TRBJ2-7|TRBD1|few|TRBV29-1
TGCAGCGTTGTAGAAGGGGGCTCTTCGGACGAGCAGTACTTC
CSVVEGGSSDEQYF
>TRBJ2-7|TRBD2|-|TRBV9
TGTGCCAGCAGCGTACGGGGGGTGGGCGAGCAGTACTTC
CASSVRGVGEQYF
>TRBJ2-7|TRBD2|once|TRBV7-9
TGTGCCAGCCTACAACCCGGGGGGGACGAGCAGTACTTC
CASLQPGGDEQYF
>TRBJ2-1|-|once|TRBV5-1
TGCGCCAGCAGCTCCGACAGGGACTATGAGCAGTTCTTC
CASSSDRDYEQFF
>TRBJ2-1|-|-|TRBV7-3
TGTGCCAGCAGCTTTACAGGGACTATAAACAATGAGCAGTTCTTC
CASSFTGTINNEQFF
>TRBJ1-5|-|few|TRBV20-1
TGCAGGGTCCGGGGGGGCTGTAGGAGCAATCAGCCCCAGCATTTT
CRVRGGCRSNQPQHF
>TRBJ2-3|-|few|TRBV15
TGTGCCACCAGCTCCGTTTCAGGCTTAGGCGGGCAGTATTTT
CATSSVSGLGGQYF
>TRBJ1-1|-|few|TRBV11-2
TGTGCCAGCAGCTTACTTATGACGAACACTGAAGCTTTCTTT
CASSLLMTNTEAFF
>TRBJ2-3|-|-|TRBV20-1
TGCAGTGCTCAGGGTATTTGGGGCTTTACGCAGTATTTT
CSAQGIWGFTQYF
>TRBJ2-3|-|-|TRBV4-1
TGCGCCAGCAGAGGACCCCCGCTTGTCACAGATACGCAGTATTTT
CASRGPPLVTDTQYF
>TRBJ2-7|TRBD1|once|TRBV6-1
TGTGCCAGCAGCTCCCGCCGGGACAGGGGCTCCTACGAGCAGTACTTC
CASSSRRDRGSYEQYF
>TRBJ2-1|-|-|TRBV11-2
TGTGCCAGCAGCTTAGTAGAGGCTGAGCAGTTCTTC
CASSLVEAEQFF
>TRBJ2-6|-|-|TRBV2
TGTGCCAGCAGTGAAGATCTCTCTGGGGCCAACGTCCTGACTTTC
CASSEDLSGANVLTF
>TRBJ2-7|-|-|TRBV5-1
TGCGCCAGCAGCTTGGACGCGGGGGCTACCTACGAGCAGTACTTC
CASSLDAGATYEQYF
>TRBJ2-5|TRBD2|-|TRBV7-9
TGTGCCAGCAGCTTTTTAGCGGGGGGTATCCAAGAGACCCAGTACTTC
CASSFLAGGIQETQYF
>TRBJ2-1|-|-|TRBV29-1
TGCAGCACAGAACAGGGGGGGAATGAGCAGTTCTTC
CSTEQGGNEQFF
>TRBJ1-3|-|few|TRBV4-3
TGCGCCAGCAGCCAAGTCCGGGGGGGTTCCGGAAACACCATATATTTT
CASSQVRGGSGNTIYF
>TRBJ2-3|-|-|TRBV12-3/TRBV12-4
TGTGCCAGCAGGGGGTGGCTGGGGGATACGCAGTATTTT
CASRGWLGDTQYF
>TRBJ2-1|-|-|TRBV5-1
TGCGCCAGCAGCTTGGCCAAGACTAGTGTAGACAATGAGCAGTTCTTC
CASSLAKTSVDNEQFF
>TRBJ1-5|-|-|TRBV5-5
TGTGCCAGCAGCTTATTCCAGTATAGCAATCAGCCCCAGCATTTT
CASSLFQYSNQPQHF
>TRBJ2-2|TRBD2|few|TRBV4-3
TGCGCCAGCAGCCAAGATTATCATGGGACTAGCGACACCGGGGAGCTGTTTTTT
CASSQDYHGTSDTGELFF
>TRBJ2-6|-|few|TRBV4-3
TGCGCCAGCAGCCCCGAATCTGGGGCCAACGTCCTGACTTTC
CASSPESGANVLTF
>TRBJ2-3|TRBD1|many|TRBV5-5
TGTGCCAGCAGCTTGGAGGGGGCCCTAAGCACAGATACGCAGTATTTT
CASSLEGALSTDTQYF
>TRBJ2-3|-|-|TRBV5-5
TGTGCCAGCAGCTTGGGAGTCGGCCCCACAGATACGCAGTATTTT
CASSLGVGPTDTQYF
>TRBJ2-7|TRBD2|-|TRBV5-1
TGTGCCAGCAGCCCTAGCGGGGGAAACTACGAGCAGTACTTC
CASSPSGGNYEQYF
>TRBJ2-1|-|-|TRBV12-3/TRBV12-4
TGTGCCAGCAGTCCCCAACTAGGATTCAAGTTCTTC
CASSPQLGFKFF
>TRBJ1-5|-|-|TRBV20-1
TGCAGTGCTAGTTTTGACGGGGATCAGCCCCAGCATTTT
CSASFDGDQPQHF
>TRBJ2-6|-|-|TRBV4-1
TGCGCCAGCAGCCAAGTTAAAATCGCAGGTCTCCGCTCTGGGGCCAACGTCCTGACTTTC
CASSQVKIAGLRSGANVLTF
>TRBJ2-5|TRBD2|-|TRBV28
TGTGCCAGCGGTCTAATAGCGGGACAAGAGACCCAGTACTTC
CASGLIAGQETQYF
>TRBJ2-7|-|few|TRBV18
TGTGCCAGCTCACGGGAGGGGGCCCCCTACGAGCAGTACTTC
CASSREGAPYEQYF
>TRBJ2-3|-|many|TRBV28
TGTGCCAGCAGGAAAAGGTTCCAGGGCCCAGATACGCAGTATTTT
CASRKRFQGPDTQYF
>TRBJ2-2|-|-|TRBV20-1
TGCAGTGCTAGAGTTGGGGGGGGCGGCACCGGGGAGCTGTTTTTT
CSARVGGGGTGELFF
>TRBJ1-1|-|few|TRBV28
TGTGCCAGCAGTCGGGCAGGCCCGAACACTGAAGCTTTCTTT
CASSRAGPNTEAFF
>TRBJ2-3|TRBD1|-|TRBV29-1
TGCAGCGTTGAAGACTACAGGGGAGGCACAGATACGCAGTATTTT
CSVEDYRGGTDTQYF
>TRBJ1-3|-|few|TRBV10-3
TGTGCCATCAGTGAGTCGGATAAGGGCACCGGAAACACCATATATTTT
CAISESDKGTGNTIYF
>TRBJ1-1|-|-|TRBV7-9
TGTGCCAGCAGCTTAGTGGAACAGCCGAACACTGAAGCTTTCTTT
CASSLVEQPNTEAFF